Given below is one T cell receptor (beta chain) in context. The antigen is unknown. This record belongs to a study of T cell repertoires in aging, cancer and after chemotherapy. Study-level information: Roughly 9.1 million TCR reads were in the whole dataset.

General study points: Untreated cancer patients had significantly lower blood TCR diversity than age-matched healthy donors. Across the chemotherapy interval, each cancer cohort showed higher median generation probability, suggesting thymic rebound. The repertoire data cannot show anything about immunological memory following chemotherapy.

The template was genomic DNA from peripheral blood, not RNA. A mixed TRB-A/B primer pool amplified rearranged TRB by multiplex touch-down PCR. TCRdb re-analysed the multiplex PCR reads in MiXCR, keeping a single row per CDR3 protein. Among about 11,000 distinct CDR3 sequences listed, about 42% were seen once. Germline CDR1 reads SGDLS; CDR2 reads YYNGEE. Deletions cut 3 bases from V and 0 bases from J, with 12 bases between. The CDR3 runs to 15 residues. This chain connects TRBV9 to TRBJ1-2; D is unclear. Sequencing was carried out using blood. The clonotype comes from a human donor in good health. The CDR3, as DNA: TGTGCCAGCAGCGCGGGTCTTACTACTAACTATGGCTACACCTTC. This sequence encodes CASSAGLTTNYGYTF.